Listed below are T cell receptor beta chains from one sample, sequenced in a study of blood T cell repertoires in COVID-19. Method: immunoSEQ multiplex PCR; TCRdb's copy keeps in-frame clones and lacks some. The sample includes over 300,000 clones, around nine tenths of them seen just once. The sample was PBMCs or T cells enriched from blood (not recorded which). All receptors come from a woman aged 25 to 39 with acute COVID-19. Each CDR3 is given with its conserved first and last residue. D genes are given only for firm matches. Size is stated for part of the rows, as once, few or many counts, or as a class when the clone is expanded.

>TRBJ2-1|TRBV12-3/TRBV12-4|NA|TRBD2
TGTGCCAGCAGTTTAGTACTAGCGGGGGAGCAGTTCTTC
CASSLVLAGEQFF
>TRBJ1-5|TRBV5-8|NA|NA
TGTGCCAGCAGGCGGGGGAGGAATCAGCCCCAGCATTTT
CASRRGRNQPQHF
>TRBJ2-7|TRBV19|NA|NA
TGTGCCAGTAGTCCTTCCGCCCTAACCATCGAGCAGTACTTC
CASSPSALTIEQYF
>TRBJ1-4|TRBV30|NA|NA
TGTGCCTGGAGTGTACTCCGACAGGCGGCTAATGAAAAACTGTTTTTT
CAWSVLRQAANEKLFF
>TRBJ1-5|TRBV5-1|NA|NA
TGCGCCAGCAGCCTGGAGGGAGGATCTAGCCAGCCCCAGCATTTT
CASSLEGGSSQPQHF
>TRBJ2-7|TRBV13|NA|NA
TGTGCCAGTTCCATGGGGGGAGCCGGCTACGAGCAGTACTTC
CASSMGGAGYEQYF
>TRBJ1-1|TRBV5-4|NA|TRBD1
TGTGCCAGCAGAAGACAGGGGGCATTGATAGTAACTGAAGCTTTCTTT
CASRRQGALIVTEAFF
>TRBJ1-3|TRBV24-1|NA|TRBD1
TGTGCCACCAGTGGTGGGACAGGGCTCTCTGGAAACACCATATATTTT
CATSGGTGLSGNTIYF
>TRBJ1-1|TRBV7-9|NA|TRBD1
TGTGCCAGCAGTCAGGGGGTGAACACTGAAGCTTTCTTT
CASSQGVNTEAFF
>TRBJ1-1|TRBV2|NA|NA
TGTGCCAGCAGCTACTTCCGGGATACCACCACTGAAGCTTTCTTT
CASSYFRDTTTEAFF
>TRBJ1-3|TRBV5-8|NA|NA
TGTGCCAGCAGCTTCCGCGGCGGAAACACCATATATTTT
CASSFRGGNTIYF
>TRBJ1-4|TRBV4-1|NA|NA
TGCGCCAGCAGCCATCAGGGGCCAAGGGGTGAAAAACTGTTTTTT
CASSHQGPRGEKLFF
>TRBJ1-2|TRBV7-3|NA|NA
TGTGCCAGCAGCTTATCCGACAGCAAATATGGCTACACCTTC
CASSLSDSKYGYTF
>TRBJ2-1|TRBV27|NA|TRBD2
TGTGCCAGCAGGAGGGAATCCGGGACTAGCGGGGGGTCCTATGCTGAGCAGTTCTTC
CASRRESGTSGGSYAEQFF
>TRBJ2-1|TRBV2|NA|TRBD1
TGTGCCAGCAGTGATAACAGGGGACATGAGCAGTTCTTC
CASSDNRGHEQFF
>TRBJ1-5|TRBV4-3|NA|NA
TGCGCCAGCAGCCAGTTACAGGGTCAACAGCCCCAGCATTTT
CASSQLQGQQPQHF
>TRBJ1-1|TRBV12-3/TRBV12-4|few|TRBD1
TGTGCCAGCAGTCAGGACAGGGCCACTGAAGCTTTCTTT
CASSQDRATEAFF
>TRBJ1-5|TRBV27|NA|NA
TGTGCCAGCAGTTTACTACGTACCGATCAGCCCCAGCATTTT
CASSLLRTDQPQHF
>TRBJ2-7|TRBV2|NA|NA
TGTGCCAGCAACAGGGGCGGGGCCTACGAGCAGTACTTC
CASNRGGAYEQYF
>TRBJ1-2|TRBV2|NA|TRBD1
TGTGCCAGCAGTAGTACGATTGGGACAGGGGTGGGTGGCTACACCTTC
CASSSTIGTGVGGYTF
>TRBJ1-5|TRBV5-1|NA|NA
TGCGCCAGCAGCTTGGCGTGGAATACCCACCACACTGCTACAGATACGAATCAGCCCCAGCATTTT
CASSLAWNTHHTATDTNQPQHF
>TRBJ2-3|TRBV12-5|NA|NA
TGTGCTAGTGGTCGAAGCTCTAGCACAGATACGCAGTATTTT
CASGRSSSTDTQYF
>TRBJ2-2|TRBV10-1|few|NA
TGCGCCAGCAGTGAGTCTTATGTCGGGGAGCTGTTTTTT
CASSESYVGELFF
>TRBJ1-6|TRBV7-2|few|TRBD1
TGTGCCAGCAGCTTCTCCGGGACAGCGAACTCACCCCTCCACTTT
CASSFSGTANSPLHF
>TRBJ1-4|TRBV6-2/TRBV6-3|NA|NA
TGTGCCAGCAGTTACTCGAGTCTACAGTCCCTTGATGAAAAACTGTTTTTT
CASSYSSLQSLDEKLFF
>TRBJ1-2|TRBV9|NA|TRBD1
TGTGCCAGCGCCGGGACAGGGGGAGCTAACTATGGCTACACCTTC
CASAGTGGANYGYTF
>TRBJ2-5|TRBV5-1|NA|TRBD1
TGCGCCAGCAGTTTAGGACAGGGCCAAGAGACCCAGTACTTC
CASSLGQGQETQYF
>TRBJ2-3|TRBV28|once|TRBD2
TGTGCCAGCACTAGCGGGGGGGCTGTAATAGGTACGCAGTATTTT
CASTSGGAVIGTQYF
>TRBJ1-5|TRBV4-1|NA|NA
TGCGCCAGCAGCCAAGGGGACAATAGCAATCAGCCCCAGCATTTT
CASSQGDNSNQPQHF
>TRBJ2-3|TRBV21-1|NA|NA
TGTGCCAGCTTTCTGCGGCGGGAGACGACCAAGTGGGGCACAGATACGCAGTATTTT
CASFLRRETTKWGTDTQYF
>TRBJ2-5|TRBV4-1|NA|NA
TGCGCCAGCAGCCAAGTTTCAGGGGAGACCCAGTACTTC
CASSQVSGETQYF
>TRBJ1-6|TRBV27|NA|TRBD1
TGTGCCAGCAGTTCACAGGGGGCGGGTAATTCACCCCTCCACTTT
CASSSQGAGNSPLHF
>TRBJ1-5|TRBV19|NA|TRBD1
TGTGCCAGTAGTCCGCAGCTCGCGACAGGGAAACAGCCCCAGCATTTT
CASSPQLATGKQPQHF
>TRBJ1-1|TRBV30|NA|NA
TGTGCCTGGAGTGTAGACTTGAACACTGAAGCTTTCTTT
CAWSVDLNTEAFF
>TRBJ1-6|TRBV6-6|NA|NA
TGTGCCAGCACTTCAGGGTCGCTTTATAATTCACCCCTCCACTTT
CASTSGSLYNSPLHF
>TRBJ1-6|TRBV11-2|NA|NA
TGTGCCAGCAGCTTAGATTCAGGTATCCCCCTCCACTTT
CASSLDSGIPLHF
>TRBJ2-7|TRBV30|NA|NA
TGTGCCTGGACCAGGGGCTTAACCTACGAGCAGTACTTC
CAWTRGLTYEQYF
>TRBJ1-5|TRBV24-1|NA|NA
TGTGCCACTGAGGACGGACATAGCAATCAGCCCCAGCATTTT
CATEDGHSNQPQHF
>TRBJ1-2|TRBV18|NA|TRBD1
TGTGCCAGCTCACCATCCGGGACAGACTTCTACACCTTC
CASSPSGTDFYTF
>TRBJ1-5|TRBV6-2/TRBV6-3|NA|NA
TGTGCCAGCAGTTACTCTATCGGGGAAGAACATTATAGCAATCAGCCCCAGCATTTT
CASSYSIGEEHYSNQPQHF
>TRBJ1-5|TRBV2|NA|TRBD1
TGTGCCAGCAGGAGGGGGGACAGTCGCAATCAGCCCCAGCATTTT
CASRRGDSRNQPQHF
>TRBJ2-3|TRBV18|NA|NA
TGTGCCAGCTCACCACCGGAGGGGGCAGGCACAGATACGCAGTATTTT
CASSPPEGAGTDTQYF
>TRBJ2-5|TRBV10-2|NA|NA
TGCGCCAGCAGTGAGACGCGGGGGCTGCAGACCCAGTACTTC
CASSETRGLQTQYF
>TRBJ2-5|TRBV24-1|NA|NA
TGTGCCACCAGTGATTCCGCCAGGTTCCCGACCCAGTACTTC
CATSDSARFPTQYF